Included here is one T cell receptor (beta chain) sequence, with context. Antigen: not known. 5'RACE with constant-segment primers yielded barcoded, UMI-tagged TCR alpha and TCR beta cDNA libraries. TCRdb redid the calling of the 5' RACE reads with MiXCR, one entry per CDR3 protein. The sample contains hundreds of thousands of distinct CDR3 sequences, around 8% of which appear only once. The sample is drawn from a study of T-cell memory formation after mild COVID-19. Study information: The two donors had largely donor-specific TCR clusters.

Overall study findings and caveats: Clones shrinking between day 15 and 85 showed a balanced CD4/CD8 split, and those that grew later tilted toward CD4+.

The germline V gene has CDR1 SGHVS and CDR2 FQNEAQ. The CDR3 has 14 residues. V lost 3 bases to trimming and J lost 4 bases, with 10 bases between them. The TCR was taken from a man aged 18 to 35 who had mild COVID-19 (a few samples of this study predate the infection). Cell type and time point are not known. Sequenced: PBMCs or a T cell subset sorted from them (not recorded which). This chain joins TRBV7-8 and TRBJ1-3, with unresolved D. The CDR3 sequence: CASSFSPPGNTIYF. CDR3 sequence (DNA): TGTGCCAGCAGCTTCAGCCCCCCCGGAAACACCATATATTTT.